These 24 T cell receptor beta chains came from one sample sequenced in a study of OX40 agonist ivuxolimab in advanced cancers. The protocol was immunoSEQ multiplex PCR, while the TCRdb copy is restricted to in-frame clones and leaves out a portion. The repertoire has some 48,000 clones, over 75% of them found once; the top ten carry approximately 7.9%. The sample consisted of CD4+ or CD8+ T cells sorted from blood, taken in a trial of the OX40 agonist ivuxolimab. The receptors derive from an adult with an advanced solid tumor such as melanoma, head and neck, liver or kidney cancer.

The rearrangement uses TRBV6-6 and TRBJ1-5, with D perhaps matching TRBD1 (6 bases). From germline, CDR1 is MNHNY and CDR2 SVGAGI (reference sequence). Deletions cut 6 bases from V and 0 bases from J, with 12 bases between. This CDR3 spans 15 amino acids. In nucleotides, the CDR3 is TGTGCCAGCAGACCCGACAGGTTTAGCAATCAGCCCCAGCATTTT. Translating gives CASRPDRFSNQPQHF.

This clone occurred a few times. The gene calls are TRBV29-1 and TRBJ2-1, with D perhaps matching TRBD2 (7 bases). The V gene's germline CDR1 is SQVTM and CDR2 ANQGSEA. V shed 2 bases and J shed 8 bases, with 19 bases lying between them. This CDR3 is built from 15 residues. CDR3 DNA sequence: TGCAGCGTTGAAAGAGTTGGAACAGGGAGGGATGAGCAGTTCTTC. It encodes CSVERVGTGRDEQFF.

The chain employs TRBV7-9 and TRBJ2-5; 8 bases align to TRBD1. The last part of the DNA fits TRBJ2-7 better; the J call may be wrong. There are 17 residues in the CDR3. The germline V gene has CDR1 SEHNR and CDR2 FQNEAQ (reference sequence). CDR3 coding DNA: TGTGCCAGCAGCTCAAGCAAAACAGGGGGGCTCTACTACGAGCAGTACTTC. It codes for CASSSSKTGGLYYEQYF.

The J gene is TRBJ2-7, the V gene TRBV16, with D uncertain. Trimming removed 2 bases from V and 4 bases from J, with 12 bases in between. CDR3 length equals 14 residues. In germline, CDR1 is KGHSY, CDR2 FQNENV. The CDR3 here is CASSQGGVGYEQYF. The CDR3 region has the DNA TGTGCCAGCAGCCAAGGCGGAGTTGGGTACGAGCAGTACTTC.

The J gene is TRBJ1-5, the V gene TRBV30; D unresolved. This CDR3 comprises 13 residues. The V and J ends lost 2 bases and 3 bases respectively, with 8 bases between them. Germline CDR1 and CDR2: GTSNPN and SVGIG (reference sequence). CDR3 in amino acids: CAWSKDPNQPQHF. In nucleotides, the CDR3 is TGTGCCTGGAGTAAGGACCCCAATCAGCCCCAGCATTTT.

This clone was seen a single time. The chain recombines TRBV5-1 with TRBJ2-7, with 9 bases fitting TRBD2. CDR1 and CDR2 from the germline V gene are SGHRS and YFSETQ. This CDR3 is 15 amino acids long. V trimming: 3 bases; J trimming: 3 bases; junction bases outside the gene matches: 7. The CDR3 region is CASSSTLAGSYEQYF. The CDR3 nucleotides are TGCGCCAGCAGCTCGACACTAGCGGGTAGCTACGAGCAGTACTTC.

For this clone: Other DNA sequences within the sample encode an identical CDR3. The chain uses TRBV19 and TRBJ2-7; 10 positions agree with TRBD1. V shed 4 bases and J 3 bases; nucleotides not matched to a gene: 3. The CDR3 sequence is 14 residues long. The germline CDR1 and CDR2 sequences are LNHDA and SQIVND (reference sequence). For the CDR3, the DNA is TGTGCCAGTAGTACAAGGACAGGGGGCTACGAGCAGTACTTC. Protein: CASSTRTGGYEQYF.

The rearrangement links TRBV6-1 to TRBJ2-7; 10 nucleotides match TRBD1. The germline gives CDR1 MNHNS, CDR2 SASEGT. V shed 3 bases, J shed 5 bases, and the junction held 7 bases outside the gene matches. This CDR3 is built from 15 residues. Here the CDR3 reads CASSELGQGTHEQYF. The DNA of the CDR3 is TGTGCCAGCAGTGAGTTGGGACAGGGGACGCACGAGCAGTACTTC.

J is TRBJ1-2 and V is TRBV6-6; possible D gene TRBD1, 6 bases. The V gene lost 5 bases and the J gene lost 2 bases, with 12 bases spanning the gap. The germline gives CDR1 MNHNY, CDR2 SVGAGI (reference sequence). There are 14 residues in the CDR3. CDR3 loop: CASSHGQNNYGYTF. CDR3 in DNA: TGTGCCAGCAGTCACGGACAGAACAACTATGGCTACACCTTC.

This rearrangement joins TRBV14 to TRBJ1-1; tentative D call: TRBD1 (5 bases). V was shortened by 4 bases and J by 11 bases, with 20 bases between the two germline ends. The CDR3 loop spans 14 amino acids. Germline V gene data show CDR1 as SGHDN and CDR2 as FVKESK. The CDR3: CASSRDRNLKGAFF. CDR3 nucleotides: TGTGCCAGCAGCCGGGACCGCAACCTGAAAGGGGCTTTCTTT.

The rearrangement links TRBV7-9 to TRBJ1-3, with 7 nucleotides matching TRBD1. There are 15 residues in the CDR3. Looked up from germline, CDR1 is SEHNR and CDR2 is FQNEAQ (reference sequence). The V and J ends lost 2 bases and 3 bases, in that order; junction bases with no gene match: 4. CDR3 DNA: TGTGCCAGCAGCTTAACCACAGGGGTTGGAAACACCATATATTTT. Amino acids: CASSLTTGVGNTIYF.

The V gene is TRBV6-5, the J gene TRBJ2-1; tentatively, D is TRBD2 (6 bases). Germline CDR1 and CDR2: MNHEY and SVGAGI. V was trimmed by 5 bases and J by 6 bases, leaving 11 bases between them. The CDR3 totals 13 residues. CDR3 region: CASSTRLVNEQFF. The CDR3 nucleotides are TGTGCCAGCAGTACCCGACTAGTCAATGAGCAGTTCTTC.

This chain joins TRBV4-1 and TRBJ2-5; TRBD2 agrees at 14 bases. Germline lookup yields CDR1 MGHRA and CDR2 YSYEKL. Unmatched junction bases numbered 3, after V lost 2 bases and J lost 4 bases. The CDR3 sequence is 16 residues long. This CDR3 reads CASSQLGLAGVETQYF. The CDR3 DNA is TGCGCCAGCAGCCAACTGGGACTAGCGGGAGTAGAGACCCAGTACTTC.

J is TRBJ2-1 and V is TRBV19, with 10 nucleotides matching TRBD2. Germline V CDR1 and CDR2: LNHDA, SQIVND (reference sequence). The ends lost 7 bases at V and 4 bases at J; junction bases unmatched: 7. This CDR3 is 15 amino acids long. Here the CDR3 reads CASIRTSGSYNEQFF. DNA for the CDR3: TGTGCCAGTATAAGGACTAGCGGTTCATACAATGAGCAGTTCTTC.

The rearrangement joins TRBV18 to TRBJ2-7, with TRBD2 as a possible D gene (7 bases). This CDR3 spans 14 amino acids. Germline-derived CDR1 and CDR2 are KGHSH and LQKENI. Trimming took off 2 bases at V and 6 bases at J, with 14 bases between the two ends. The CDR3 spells CASSPSGGGGEQYF. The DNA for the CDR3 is TGTGCCAGCTCACCATCGGGGGGCGGAGGCGAGCAGTACTTC.

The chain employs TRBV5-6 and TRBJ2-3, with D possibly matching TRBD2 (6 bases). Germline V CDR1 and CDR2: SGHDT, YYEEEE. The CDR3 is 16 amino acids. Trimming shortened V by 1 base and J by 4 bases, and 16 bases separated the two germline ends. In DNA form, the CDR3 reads TGTGCCAGCAGCTTGCTGACCGGGACTCTATCAGATACGCAGTATTTT. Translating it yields CASSLLTGTLSDTQYF.

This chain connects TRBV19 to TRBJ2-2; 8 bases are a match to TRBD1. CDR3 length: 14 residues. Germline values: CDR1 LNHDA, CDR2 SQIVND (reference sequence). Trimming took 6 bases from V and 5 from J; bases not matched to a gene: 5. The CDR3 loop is CASRTDRETGELFF. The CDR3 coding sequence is TGTGCCAGTAGGACGGACAGGGAGACCGGGGAGCTGTTTTTT.

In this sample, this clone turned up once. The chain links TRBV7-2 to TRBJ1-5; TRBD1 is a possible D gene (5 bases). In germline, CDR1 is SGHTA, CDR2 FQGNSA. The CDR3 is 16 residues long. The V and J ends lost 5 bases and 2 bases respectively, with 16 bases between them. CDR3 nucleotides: TGTGCCAGCAGCCCCCGAGGGGTATCGGGCAATCAGCCCCAGCATTTT. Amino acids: CASSPRGVSGNQPQHF.

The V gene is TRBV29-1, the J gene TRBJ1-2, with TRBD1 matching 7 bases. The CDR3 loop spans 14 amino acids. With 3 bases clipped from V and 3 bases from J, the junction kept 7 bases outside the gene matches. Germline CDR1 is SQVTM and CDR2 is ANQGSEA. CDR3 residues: CSVDHRGEDYGYTF. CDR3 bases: TGCAGCGTTGACCACAGGGGCGAGGACTATGGCTACACCTTC.

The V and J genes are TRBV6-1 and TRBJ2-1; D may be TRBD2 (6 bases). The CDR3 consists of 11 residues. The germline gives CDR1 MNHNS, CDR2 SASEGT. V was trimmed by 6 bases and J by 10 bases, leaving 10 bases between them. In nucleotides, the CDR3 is TGTGCCAGCAGGGTCGCGGGGGAGCAGTTCTTC. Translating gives CASRVAGEQFF.

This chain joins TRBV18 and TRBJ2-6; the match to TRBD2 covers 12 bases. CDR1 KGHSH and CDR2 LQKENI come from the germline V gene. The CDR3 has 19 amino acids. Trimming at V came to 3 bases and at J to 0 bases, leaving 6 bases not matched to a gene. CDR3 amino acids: CASSPVGLAGSSGANVLTF. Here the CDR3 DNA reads TGTGCCAGCTCACCTGTGGGACTAGCGGGCAGCTCTGGGGCCAACGTCCTGACTTTC.

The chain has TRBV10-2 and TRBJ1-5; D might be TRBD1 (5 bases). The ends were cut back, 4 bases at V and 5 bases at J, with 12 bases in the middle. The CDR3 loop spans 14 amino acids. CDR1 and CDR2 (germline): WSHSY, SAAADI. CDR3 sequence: CASSGEGIYQPQHF. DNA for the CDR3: TGCGCCAGCAGTGGAGAGGGGATATATCAGCCCCAGCATTTT.

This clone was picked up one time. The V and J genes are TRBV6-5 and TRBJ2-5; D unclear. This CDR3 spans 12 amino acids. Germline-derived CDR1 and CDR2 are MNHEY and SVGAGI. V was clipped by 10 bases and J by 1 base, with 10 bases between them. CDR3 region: CATSWSQETQYF. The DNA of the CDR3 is TGTGCCACCTCCTGGAGCCAAGAGACCCAGTACTTC.

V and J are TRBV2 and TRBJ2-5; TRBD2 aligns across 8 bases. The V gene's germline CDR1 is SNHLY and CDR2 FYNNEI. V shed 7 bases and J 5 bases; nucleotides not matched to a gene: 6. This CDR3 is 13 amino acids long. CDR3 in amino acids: CASTREGPETQYF. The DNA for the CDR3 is TGTGCCAGCACTCGGGAGGGCCCGGAGACCCAGTACTTC. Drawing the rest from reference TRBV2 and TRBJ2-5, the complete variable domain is EPEVTQTPSHQVTQMGQEVILRCVPISNHLYFYWYRQILGQKVEFLVSFYNNEISEKSEIFDDQFSVERPDGSNFTLKIRSTKLEDSAMYFCASTREGPETQYFGPGTRLLVL.